This T cell receptor beta chain was observed in a study of cytomegalovirus exposure and HLA in healthy donors. Using immunoSEQ multiplex PCR, the repertoire was profiled, and TCRdb retains in-frame clones only, with some absent. The sample has around 150,000 clones, just under 85% seen once; the top ten hold over 2%. Germline V CDR1 and CDR2: SQVTM, ANQGSEA. Trimming removed 3 bases at V and 1 base at J, with 8 bases between. The CDR3 has 13 amino acids. The specimen sequenced was PBMCs. This clonotype was obtained from a man aged 25-45 years in good health and CMV-seropositive. The chain combines TRBV29-1 with TRBJ2-3; tentative D call: TRBD2 (6 bases). The CDR3 DNA sequence: TGCAGCGTTGAGGTAGCGGGCACAGATACGCAGTATTTT. Its translation is CSVEVAGTDTQYF.